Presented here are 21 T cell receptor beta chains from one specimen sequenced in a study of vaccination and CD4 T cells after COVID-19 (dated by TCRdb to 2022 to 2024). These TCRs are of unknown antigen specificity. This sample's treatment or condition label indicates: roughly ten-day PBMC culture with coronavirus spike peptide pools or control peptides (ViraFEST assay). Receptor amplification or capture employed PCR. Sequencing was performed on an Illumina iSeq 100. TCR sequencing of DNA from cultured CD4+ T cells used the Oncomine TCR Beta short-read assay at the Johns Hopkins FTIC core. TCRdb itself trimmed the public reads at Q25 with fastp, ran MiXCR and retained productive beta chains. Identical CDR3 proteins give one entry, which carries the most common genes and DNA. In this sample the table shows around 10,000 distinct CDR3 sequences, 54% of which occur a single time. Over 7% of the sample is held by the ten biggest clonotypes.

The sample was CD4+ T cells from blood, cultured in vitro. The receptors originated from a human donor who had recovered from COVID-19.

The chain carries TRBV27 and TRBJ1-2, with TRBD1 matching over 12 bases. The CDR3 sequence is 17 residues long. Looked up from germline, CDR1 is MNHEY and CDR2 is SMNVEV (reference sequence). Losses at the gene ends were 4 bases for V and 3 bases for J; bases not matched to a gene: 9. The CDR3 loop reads CASSSTGTGGDYYGYTF. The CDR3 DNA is TGTGCCAGCAGTTCAACCGGGACAGGGGGCGATTACTATGGCTACACCTTC.

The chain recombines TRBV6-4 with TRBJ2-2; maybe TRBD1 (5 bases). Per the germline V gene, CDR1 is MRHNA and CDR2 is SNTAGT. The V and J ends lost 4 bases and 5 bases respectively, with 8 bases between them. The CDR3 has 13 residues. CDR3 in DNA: TGTGCCAGCAGTGGACAGCCTACCGGGGAGCTGTTTTTT. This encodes CASSGQPTGELFF.

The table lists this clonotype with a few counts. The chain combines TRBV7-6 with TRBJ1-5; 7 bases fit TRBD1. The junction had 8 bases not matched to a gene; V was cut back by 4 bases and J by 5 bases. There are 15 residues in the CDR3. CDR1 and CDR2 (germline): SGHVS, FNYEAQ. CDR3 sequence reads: CASSSDDRVYQPQHF. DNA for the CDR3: TGTGCCAGCAGCTCCGATGACAGGGTATATCAGCCCCAGCATTTT.

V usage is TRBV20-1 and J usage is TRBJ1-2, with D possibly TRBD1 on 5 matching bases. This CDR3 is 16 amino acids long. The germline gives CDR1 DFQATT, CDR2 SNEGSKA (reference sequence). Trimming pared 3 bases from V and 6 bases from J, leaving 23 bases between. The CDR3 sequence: CSASQYPTNSGDGYTF. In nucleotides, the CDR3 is TGCAGTGCTAGTCAATACCCTACTAATTCGGGGGATGGCTACACCTTC.

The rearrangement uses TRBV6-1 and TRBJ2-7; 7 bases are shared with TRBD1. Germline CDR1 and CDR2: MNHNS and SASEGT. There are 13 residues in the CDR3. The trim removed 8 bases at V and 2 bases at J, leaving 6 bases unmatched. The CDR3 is CASGDSPPYEQYF. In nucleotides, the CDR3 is TGTGCCAGCGGGGACAGCCCCCCCTACGAGCAGTACTTC.

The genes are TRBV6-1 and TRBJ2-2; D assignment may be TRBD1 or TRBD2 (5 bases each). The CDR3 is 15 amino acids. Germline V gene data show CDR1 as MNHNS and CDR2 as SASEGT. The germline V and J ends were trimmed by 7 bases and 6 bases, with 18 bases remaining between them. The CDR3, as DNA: TGTGCCAGCAAATGGGACGGGTCCCCCTCCGGGGAGCTGTTTTTT. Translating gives CASKWDGSPSGELFF.

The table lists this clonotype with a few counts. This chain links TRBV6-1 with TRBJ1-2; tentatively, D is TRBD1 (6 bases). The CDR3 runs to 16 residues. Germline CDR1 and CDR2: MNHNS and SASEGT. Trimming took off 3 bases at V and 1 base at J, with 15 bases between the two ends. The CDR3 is CASSERGQGLNYGYTF. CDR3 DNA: TGTGCCAGCAGTGAGCGAGGGCAGGGGCTTAACTATGGCTACACCTTC.

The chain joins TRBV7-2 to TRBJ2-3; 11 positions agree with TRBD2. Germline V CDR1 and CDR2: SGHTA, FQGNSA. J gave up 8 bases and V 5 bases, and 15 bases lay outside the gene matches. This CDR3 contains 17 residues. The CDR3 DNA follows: TGTGCCAGCAGCCCCGCTAGCGGGGGGCGACCTACGGCTACGCAGTATTTT. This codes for CASSPASGGRPTATQYF.

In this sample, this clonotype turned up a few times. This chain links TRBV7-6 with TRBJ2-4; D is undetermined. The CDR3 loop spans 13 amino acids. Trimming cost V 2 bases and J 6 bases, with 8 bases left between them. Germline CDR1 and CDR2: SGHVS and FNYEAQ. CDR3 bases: TGTGCCAGCAGCTTATCGGAATCAAACATTCAGTACTTC. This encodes CASSLSESNIQYF.

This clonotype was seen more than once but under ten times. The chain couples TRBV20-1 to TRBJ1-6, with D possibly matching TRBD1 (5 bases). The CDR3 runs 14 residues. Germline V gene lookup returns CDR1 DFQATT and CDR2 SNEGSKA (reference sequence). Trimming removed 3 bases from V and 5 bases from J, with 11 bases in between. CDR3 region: CSASGVRDNSPLHF. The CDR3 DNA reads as TGCAGTGCTAGTGGTGTCAGGGATAATTCACCCCTCCACTTT.

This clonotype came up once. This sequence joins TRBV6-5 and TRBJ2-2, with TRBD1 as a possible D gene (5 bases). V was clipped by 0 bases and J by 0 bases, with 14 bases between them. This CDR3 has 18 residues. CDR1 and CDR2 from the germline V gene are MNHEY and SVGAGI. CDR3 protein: CASSYSRQTFANTGELFF. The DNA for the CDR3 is TGTGCCAGCAGTTACTCGAGACAGACGTTCGCGAACACCGGGGAGCTGTTTTTT.

The CDR3: CASTFYALETQYF. As DNA, the CDR3 is TGTGCCAGCACCTTTTATGCACTAGAGACCCAGTACTTC. The genes are TRBV2 and TRBJ2-5; D not certain. CDR3 size: 13 residues. V lost 7 bases to trimming and J lost 4 bases, with 13 bases between them. Germline CDR1 is SNHLY and CDR2 is FYNNEI.

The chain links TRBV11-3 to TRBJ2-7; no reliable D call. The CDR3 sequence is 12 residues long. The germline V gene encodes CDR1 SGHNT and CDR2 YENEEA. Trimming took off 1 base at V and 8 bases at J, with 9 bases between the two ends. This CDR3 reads CASSLGSAQQYF. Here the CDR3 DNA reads TGTGCCAGCAGCTTAGGCTCCGCGCAGCAGTACTTC. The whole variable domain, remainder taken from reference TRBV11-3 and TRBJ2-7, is EAGVVQSPRYKIIEKKQPVAFWCNPISGHNTLYWYLQNLGQGPELLIRYENEEAVDDSQLPKDRFSAERLKGVDSTLKIQPAELGDSAVYLCASSLGSAQQYFGPGTRLTVT.

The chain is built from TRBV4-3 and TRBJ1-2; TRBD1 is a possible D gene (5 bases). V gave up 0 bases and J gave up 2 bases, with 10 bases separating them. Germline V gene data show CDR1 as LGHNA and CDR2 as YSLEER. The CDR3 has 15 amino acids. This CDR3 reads CASSQDKGSNYGYTF. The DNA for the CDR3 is TGCGCCAGCAGCCAAGATAAGGGGAGCAACTATGGCTACACCTTC.

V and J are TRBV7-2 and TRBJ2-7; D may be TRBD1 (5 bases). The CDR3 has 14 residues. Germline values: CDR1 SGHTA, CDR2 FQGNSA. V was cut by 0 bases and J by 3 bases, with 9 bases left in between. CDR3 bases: TGTGCCAGCAGCTTAGCGGGTAGGGGCTACGAGCAGTACTTC. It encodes CASSLAGRGYEQYF.

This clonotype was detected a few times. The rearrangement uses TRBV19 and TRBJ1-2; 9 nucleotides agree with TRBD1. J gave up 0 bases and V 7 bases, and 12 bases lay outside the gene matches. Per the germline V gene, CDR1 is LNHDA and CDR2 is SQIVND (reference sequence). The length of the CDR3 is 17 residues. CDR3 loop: CASTHLRQGEPNYGYTF. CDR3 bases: TGTGCCAGTACTCATCTCAGACAGGGGGAACCTAACTATGGCTACACCTTC. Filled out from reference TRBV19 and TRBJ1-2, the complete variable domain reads DGGITQSPKYLFRKEGQNVTLSCEQNLNHDAMYWYRQDPGQGLRLIYYSQIVNDFQKGDIAEGYSVSREKKESFPLTVTSAQKNPTAFYLCASTHLRQGEPNYGYTFGSGTRLTVV.

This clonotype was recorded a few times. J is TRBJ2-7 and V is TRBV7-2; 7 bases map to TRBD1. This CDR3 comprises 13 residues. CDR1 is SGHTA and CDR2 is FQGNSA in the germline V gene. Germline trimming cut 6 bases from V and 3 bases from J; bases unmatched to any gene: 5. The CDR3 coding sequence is TGTGCCAGCAGACTGGGACAGATCTACGAGCAGTACTTC. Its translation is CASRLGQIYEQYF.

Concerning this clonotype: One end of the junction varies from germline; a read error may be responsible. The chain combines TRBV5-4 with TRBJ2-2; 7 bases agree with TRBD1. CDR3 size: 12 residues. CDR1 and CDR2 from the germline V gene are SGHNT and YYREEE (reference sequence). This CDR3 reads CASSARQGVGVF. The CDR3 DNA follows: TGTGCCAGCAGCGCAAGACAGGGTGTCGGGGTTTTT.

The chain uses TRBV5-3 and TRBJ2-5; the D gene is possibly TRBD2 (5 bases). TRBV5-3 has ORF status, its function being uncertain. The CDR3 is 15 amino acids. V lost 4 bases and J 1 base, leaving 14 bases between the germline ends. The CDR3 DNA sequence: TGTGCCAGAAGCCATCGGGGAGTCGTCCAAGAGACCCAGTACTTC. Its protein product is CARSHRGVVQETQYF.

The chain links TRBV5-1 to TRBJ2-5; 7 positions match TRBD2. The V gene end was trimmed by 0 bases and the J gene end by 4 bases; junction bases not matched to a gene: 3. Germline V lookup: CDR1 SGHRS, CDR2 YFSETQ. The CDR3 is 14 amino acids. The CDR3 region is CASSLEASGETQYF. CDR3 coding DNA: TGCGCCAGCAGCTTGGAGGCTAGCGGAGAGACCCAGTACTTC.

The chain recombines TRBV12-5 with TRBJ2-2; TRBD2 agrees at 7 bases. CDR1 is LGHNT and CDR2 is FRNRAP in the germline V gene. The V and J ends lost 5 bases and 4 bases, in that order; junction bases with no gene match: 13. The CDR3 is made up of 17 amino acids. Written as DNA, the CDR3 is TGTGCTAGTGGTCCCCCATCGAGGACTAGGAGCACCGGGGAGCTGTTTTTT. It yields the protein CASGPPSRTRSTGELFF.